The 18 T cell receptor beta chains below were found in one sample sequenced in a study of spatial heterogeneity in lung cancer. In TCRdb, the 5' RACE reads were re-called with MiXCR into one record per CDR3 protein. Of roughly 8,500 distinct CDR3 sequences detected, 7.8% appear once; the ten largest clones hold roughly 29%. Time point defined: sample taken at primary tumor resection. Unsorted whole RNA of tumor, nontumor lung or frozen PBMC was sequenced. The sequences come from PBMCs, collected at surgery. The receptors shown here come from a female donor with early-stage non-small cell lung cancer.

Judged by abundance, this clonotype is medium-sized. The V gene is TRBV5-1, the J gene TRBJ2-7; 8 nucleotides agree with TRBD1. The CDR3 runs to 13 residues. Germline CDR1 and CDR2: SGHRS and YFSETQ. Unmatched junction bases numbered 1, after V lost 4 bases and J lost 1 base. CDR3 DNA sequence: TGCGCCAGCAGCGGACAGGGTTCCTACGAGCAGTACTTC. Encoded protein: CASSGQGSYEQYF.

By its share, this clonotype is medium-sized (0.01 to 0.1%). CDR3 region: CASSQAPRGTTSQYF. The CDR3 DNA is TGTGCCAGCAGCCAAGCTCCCAGGGGGACCACGTCCCAGTACTTC. The chain is built from TRBV3-1 and TRBJ2-5, with 7 positions matching TRBD1. There are 15 residues in the CDR3. Germline trimming cut 1 base from V and 9 bases from J; bases unmatched to any gene: 11. Germline CDR1 LGHDT, CDR2 YNNKEL (reference sequence).

This clonotype was seen at least ten times. The V gene is TRBV5-1, the J gene TRBJ2-7; perhaps D is TRBD1 or TRBD2 (6 bases each). CDR3 size: 15 residues. V was shortened by 0 bases and J by 4 bases, with 14 bases between the two germline ends. Germline V gives CDR1 SGHRS, CDR2 YFSETQ. CDR3 sequence: CASSLDVGGNYEQYF. In nucleotides, the CDR3 is TGCGCCAGCAGCTTGGATGTGGGGGGCAATTACGAGCAGTACTTC.

This clonotype was found a few times. The chain recombines TRBV7-9 with TRBJ2-2, with 8 bases identical to TRBD2. This CDR3 contains 16 residues. Germline V gene lookup returns CDR1 SEHNR and CDR2 FQNEAQ (reference sequence). Trimming took 5 bases from V and 5 from J; bases not matched to a gene: 10. The CDR3 DNA is TGTGCCAGCAGCCCCCCTGGCGGGGGGTTAACCGGGGAGCTGTTTTTT. It codes for CASSPPGGGLTGELFF.

This clonotype was observed a few times. V is TRBV29-1 and J is TRBJ2-7; 12 positions match TRBD2. J was trimmed by 4 bases and V by 7 bases; bases with no gene match: 8. CDR1 is SQVTM and CDR2 is ANQGSEA in the germline V gene. This CDR3 is built from 14 residues. The CDR3 nucleotides read TGCAGCGACAACGGAGGACTAGCGGGATACGAGCAGTACTTC. Amino acids: CSDNGGLAGYEQYF.

The rearrangement uses TRBV20-1 and TRBJ2-1; TRBD2 might be the D (6 bases). Germline loops: CDR1 DFQATT, CDR2 SNEGSKA (reference sequence). The CDR3 runs 17 residues. Trimming cost V 0 bases and J 3 bases, with 18 bases left between them. CDR3 amino acids: CSARDRPGGTLYNEQFF. CDR3 in DNA: TGCAGTGCTAGAGATAGACCCGGCGGGACCCTCTACAATGAGCAGTTCTTC.

This clonotype is labeled as medium-sized. The chain carries TRBV20-1 and TRBJ1-5; TRBD1 matches at 11 bases. The CDR3 runs 14 residues. Germline V gene lookup returns CDR1 DFQATT and CDR2 SNEGSKA (reference sequence). With 6 bases clipped from V and 3 bases from J, the junction kept 4 bases outside the gene matches. The CDR3 reads CSAGQGATNQPQHF. CDR3 in DNA: TGCAGTGCCGGACAGGGGGCTACCAATCAGCCCCAGCATTTT.

V is TRBV27 and J is TRBJ1-6, with D unclear. V lost 6 bases and J 3 bases, leaving 6 bases between the germline ends. The CDR3 has 13 residues. CDR1 is MNHEY, CDR2 SMNVEV, per germline (reference sequence). CDR3 in amino acids: CASSPFYNSPLHF. CDR3 nucleotides: TGTGCCAGCAGCCCTTTCTATAATTCACCCCTCCACTTT.

This clonotype has a handful of counts. The chain couples TRBV9 to TRBJ1-3; no clear D gene. The CDR3 spans 15 residues. Trimming removed 0 bases at V and 0 bases at J, with 7 bases between. Germline V gene lookup returns CDR1 SGDLS and CDR2 YYNGEE. The CDR3 DNA reads as TGTGCCAGCAGCGTAGTTCGGGGCTCTGGAAACACCATATATTTT. Protein sequence: CASSVVRGSGNTIYF.

Notes on this clonotype: This may arise from a read error, as a much more abundant clone is one base away. The genes are TRBV7-9 and TRBJ1-2, with 9 bases lining up with TRBD1. V shed 4 bases and J 7 bases; nucleotides not matched to a gene: 10. Germline V gene data show CDR1 as SEHNR and CDR2 as FQNEAQ (reference sequence). CDR3 length equals 15 residues. CDR3 nucleotides: TGTGCCAGCAGCTCGCCCCAGGACAGGGGTGCTGGCTACACCTTC. Amino acids: CASSSPQDRGAGYTF.

This clonotype has just a few counts. The chain has TRBV20-1 and TRBJ1-4; TRBD1 agrees at 7 bases. Unmatched junction bases numbered 3, after V lost 3 bases and J lost 8 bases. CDR1 is DFQATT and CDR2 is SNEGSKA in the germline V gene (reference sequence). This CDR3 has 12 residues. As DNA, the CDR3 is TGCAGTGCTAGTAGGGACAGCGAAAAACTGTTTTTT. Protein: CSASRDSEKLFF.

This clonotype has ten or more counts. The rearrangement links TRBV5-8 to TRBJ1-5, with D hard to call. The length of the CDR3 is 14 residues. Trimming took 5 bases from V and 0 from J, leaving 9 bases between them. Per germline, CDR1 SGHTS and CDR2 YDEGEE. This CDR3 is CASRNGHSNQPQHF. CDR3 bases: TGTGCCAGCAGAAACGGGCATAGCAATCAGCCCCAGCATTTT.

There are many counts of this clonotype. The V call is TRBV9, the J call TRBJ1-1, with no clear D. V lost 3 bases and J 2 bases, leaving 8 bases between the germline ends. Per germline, CDR1 SGDLS and CDR2 YYNGEE. This CDR3 comprises 13 residues. The CDR3 protein is CASSGPYNTEAFF. In DNA form, the CDR3 reads TGTGCCAGCAGCGGCCCCTACAACACTGAAGCTTTCTTT. The full variable domain, with the rest looked up from reference TRBV9 and TRBJ1-1, is DSGVTQTPKHLITATGQRVTLRCSPRSGDLSVYWYQQSLDQGLQFLIQYYNGEERAKGNILERFSAQQFPDLHSELNLSSLELGDSALYFCASSGPYNTEAFFGQGTRLTVV.

Ten or more counts support this clonotype. V and J are TRBV5-1 and TRBJ1-1, with D uncertain. Looked up from germline, CDR1 is SGHRS and CDR2 is YFSETQ. The CDR3 is 14 amino acids. V shed 0 bases and J shed 0 bases, with 6 bases lying between them. CDR3 residues: CASSLASLNTEAFF. DNA of the CDR3: TGCGCCAGCAGCTTGGCCAGCCTGAACACTGAAGCTTTCTTT.

This chain connects TRBV9 to TRBJ1-1; D may be TRBD1 (6 bases). Deletions cut 4 bases from V and 3 bases from J, with 16 bases between. CDR1 and CDR2 from the germline V gene are SGDLS and YYNGEE. CDR3 length equals 15 residues. The CDR3 is CASSPREGGDTEAFF. The CDR3 bases are TGTGCCAGCAGCCCCCGGGAGGGGGGGGACACTGAAGCTTTCTTT.

With regard to this clonotype: A read error may explain this, as a much larger clone is one base away. The genes are TRBV7-9 and TRBJ2-7; D may be TRBD2 (5 bases). This CDR3 has 16 residues. V lost 4 bases to trimming and J lost 2 bases, with 18 bases between them. Germline V CDR1 and CDR2: SEHNR, FQNEAQ (reference sequence). The CDR3 DNA reads TGTGCCAGCAGCTCCGAGAGAGGACTTACTACCTACGAGCAGTACTTC. This codes for CASSSERGLTTYEQYF.

This clonotype is medium-sized. The chain uses TRBV7-9 and TRBJ2-1; D is ambiguous. V was trimmed by 1 base and J by 0 bases, leaving 16 bases between them. Germline loops: CDR1 SEHNR, CDR2 FQNEAQ (reference sequence). There are 18 residues in the CDR3. This CDR3 is CASSLGAPWQVSYNEQFF. The CDR3 nucleotides are TGTGCCAGCAGCTTAGGTGCACCCTGGCAGGTCTCCTACAATGAGCAGTTCTTC.

This clonotype was seen at least ten times. The chain combines TRBV7-9 with TRBJ1-2, with unresolved D. V lost 1 base, J lost 8 bases, and 8 bases lay in between. Germline V gene data show CDR1 as SEHNR and CDR2 as FQNEAQ (reference sequence). CDR3 length: 12 amino acids. CDR3 loop: CASSLDAWGYTF. For the CDR3, the DNA is TGTGCCAGCAGCTTAGACGCGTGGGGCTACACCTTC.